This TCR beta chain came from a study of T cells in tumors after PD-1 blockade. Libraries were prepared by immunoSEQ multiplex PCR; TCRdb keeps only in-frame clonotypes and omits some of them. The sample records more than 14,000 clones, approximately 80% being singletons. To note about this clone: One end of the junction is discordant with germline, which a read error may explain. Other DNA sequences of this sample code for an identical CDR3.

This CDR3 contains 19 residues. The germline gives CDR1 SNHLY, CDR2 FYNNEI. Sequencing used PBMCs, obtained after anti-PD-1 treatment. The chain is built from TRBV2 and TRBJ2-1; 7 nucleotides line up with TRBD2. The TCR originated in a human donor with basal cell carcinoma. The CDR3, as DNA: TGTGCCAGCTGTGACGGGTGGGCGGGGGTGGGGAGCTCCTACAATGAGCAGTTCTTC. It specifies CASCDGWAGVGSSYNEQFF.